This record concerns one T cell receptor beta chain sequence. This entry is derived from a study of blood T cell repertoires in COVID-19. Residents of approximately 25 US areas, aged roughly 18 to 90 years, made up the participants. Participants' reported clinical history set cohort assignment. The study counted Cohort 3 donors as recovered given two negative PCRs, clearance, or symptom resolution. Germline trimming cut 3 bases from V and 5 bases from J; bases unmatched to any gene: 3. The CDR3 covers 14 residues. In germline, CDR1 is LNHDA, CDR2 SQIVND (reference sequence). Profiling relied on immunoSEQ multiplex PCR, and the TCRdb table lists in-frame clones only, not all of them. The table shows about 200,000 clones, with roughly 85% occurring only once.

This TCR derives from a middle-aged man who had recovered from COVID-19. The chain couples TRBV19 to TRBJ2-1, with 8 positions matching TRBD1. Sequencing used PBMCs or T cells enriched from blood (not recorded which). CDR3 bases: TGTGCCAGTAGTATTTTGGGACAGGACAATGAGCAGTTCTTC. As protein: CASSILGQDNEQFF.